This T cell receptor (beta chain) was profiled in a study of control samples from healthy donors and cancer patients. CDR1 is SGHAT and CDR2 is FQNNGV in the germline V gene. Trimming removed 5 bases from V and 4 bases from J, with 14 bases in between. There are 14 residues in the CDR3. Libraries were prepared by immunoSEQ multiplex PCR; TCRdb keeps only in-frame clonotypes and omits some of them. The sample consists of some 99,000 clones, about 89% of them appearing once. The V call is TRBV11-2, the J call TRBJ1-1; maybe TRBD1 (6 bases). Sequences were obtained from blood. This TCR was sampled from a woman between 50 and 59 years old in good health. This chain's CDR3 is CASSGGDIITEAFF. The CDR3 nucleotides read TGTGCCAGCAGCGGGGGGGACATAATCACTGAAGCTTTCTTT.